This is a list of T cell receptor beta chains from one sample in a study of blood T cell repertoires in COVID-19. Clones were sequenced by immunoSEQ multiplex PCR, and TCRdb holds only the in-frame ones, with some missing. The sample consists of around 300,000 clones, about nine tenths of them appearing once. Sequenced sample: PBMCs or T cells enriched from blood (not recorded which). Every receptor here comes from a woman in her forties who had recovered from COVID-19. Both conserved end residues are part of each CDR3. The order of the fields is clone size, D gene, J gene, V gene, CDR3 DNA, CDR3 protein. The D gene is left open where the match is weak. Clone sizes are given selectively: once, few, many, or a class where the clone is expanded.

abundance: NA; d_gene: NA; j_gene: TRBJ1-2; v_gene: TRBV5-5; CDR3nt: TGTGCCAGCAGCGGCCGGGACTCTTATGGCTACACCTTC; CDR3aa: CASSGRDSYGYTF
abundance: NA; d_gene: TRBD1; j_gene: TRBJ1-2; v_gene: TRBV7-2; CDR3nt: TGTGCCAGCAGCTTAGCGGGGAGGCAGGGGGCTGGCTACACCTTC; CDR3aa: CASSLAGRQGAGYTF
abundance: NA; d_gene: NA; j_gene: TRBJ2-5; v_gene: TRBV9; CDR3nt: TGTGCCAGCAGCCCCCGGGTGCGATCTGGCATACTCCAAGAGACCCAGTACTTC; CDR3aa: CASSPRVRSGILQETQYF
abundance: NA; d_gene: NA; j_gene: TRBJ1-2; v_gene: TRBV18; CDR3nt: TGTGCCAGCTCACCACCAGGGGCGCGGAGCTATGGCTACACCTTC; CDR3aa: CASSPPGARSYGYTF
abundance: NA; d_gene: NA; j_gene: TRBJ1-2; v_gene: TRBV7-9; CDR3nt: TGTGCCAGCAGCCCTCGCACACAGACCTATGGCTACACCTTC; CDR3aa: CASSPRTQTYGYTF
abundance: NA; d_gene: NA; j_gene: TRBJ2-3; v_gene: TRBV7-8; CDR3nt: TGTGCCAGCAGCTTGCACGGGGGAGATACGCAGTATTTT; CDR3aa: CASSLHGGDTQYF
abundance: NA; d_gene: NA; j_gene: TRBJ1-1; v_gene: TRBV13; CDR3nt: TGTGCCAGCAGGGGGCGATTAAGGAACACTGAAGCTTTCTTT; CDR3aa: CASRGRLRNTEAFF
abundance: NA; d_gene: TRBD1; j_gene: TRBJ2-5; v_gene: TRBV30; CDR3nt: TGTGCCTGGAACAGGGGATTTTACGAGACCCAGTACTTC; CDR3aa: CAWNRGFYETQYF
abundance: NA; d_gene: TRBD2; j_gene: TRBJ2-3; v_gene: TRBV9; CDR3nt: TGTGCCAGCAGCGTAGGGCTAGCGGGAGAGGGAGATACGCAGTATTTT; CDR3aa: CASSVGLAGEGDTQYF
abundance: NA; d_gene: NA; j_gene: TRBJ2-3; v_gene: TRBV9; CDR3nt: TGTGCCAGCAGCTCAGACCAAACTGGAGGAGATACGCAGTATTTT; CDR3aa: CASSSDQTGGDTQYF
abundance: NA; d_gene: NA; j_gene: TRBJ2-2; v_gene: TRBV30; CDR3nt: TGTGCCTGGAGGATTGTAAGGGGAAACACCGGGGAGCTGTTTTTT; CDR3aa: CAWRIVRGNTGELFF
abundance: NA; d_gene: TRBD1; j_gene: TRBJ1-2; v_gene: TRBV5-6; CDR3nt: TGTGCCAGCAGCTCGGGACAGATTGGCCCCTATGGCTACACCTTC; CDR3aa: CASSSGQIGPYGYTF
abundance: NA; d_gene: TRBD2; j_gene: TRBJ2-7; v_gene: TRBV4-3; CDR3nt: TGCGCCAGCAGCCAAGGTAGCGGGAGGTCCTACGAGCAGTACTTC; CDR3aa: CASSQGSGRSYEQYF
abundance: once; d_gene: NA; j_gene: TRBJ1-2; v_gene: TRBV29-1; CDR3nt: TGCAGCGTTGAAGAGGGTCCGGGGGGCTACACCTTC; CDR3aa: CSVEEGPGGYTF
abundance: NA; d_gene: NA; j_gene: TRBJ2-3; v_gene: TRBV18; CDR3nt: TGTGCCAGCCATCCCCAGGGTCTAGGCACAGATACGCAGTATTTT; CDR3aa: CASHPQGLGTDTQYF
abundance: once; d_gene: TRBD1; j_gene: TRBJ1-1; v_gene: TRBV5-1; CDR3nt: TGCGCCAGCAGCTTGGGGACAGGGTCGAGGAACACTGAAGCTTTCTTT; CDR3aa: CASSLGTGSRNTEAFF
abundance: NA; d_gene: NA; j_gene: TRBJ1-1; v_gene: TRBV29-1; CDR3nt: TGCAGCGTTGTATACATTCGGGGAACTGAAGCTTTCTTT; CDR3aa: CSVVYIRGTEAFF
abundance: few; d_gene: NA; j_gene: TRBJ2-7; v_gene: TRBV5-1; CDR3nt: TGCGCCAGCAGCCCCTACAGTACCTCCTACGAGCAGTACTTC; CDR3aa: CASSPYSTSYEQYF
abundance: NA; d_gene: TRBD2; j_gene: TRBJ2-1; v_gene: TRBV6-2/TRBV6-3; CDR3nt: TGTGCCAGCAGTTACTCGGGGGGACTAGTATCCTACAATGAGCAGTTCTTC; CDR3aa: CASSYSGGLVSYNEQFF
abundance: NA; d_gene: NA; j_gene: TRBJ1-5; v_gene: TRBV6-5; CDR3nt: TGTGCCAGCAGACGACAGAGAAATCAGCCCCAGCATTTT; CDR3aa: CASRRQRNQPQHF
abundance: NA; d_gene: NA; j_gene: TRBJ1-1; v_gene: TRBV3-1/TRBV3-2; CDR3nt: TGTGCCAGCAGCCTTAAAGGGGGAAGACCTGAAGCTTTCTTT; CDR3aa: CASSLKGGRPEAFF
abundance: NA; d_gene: NA; j_gene: TRBJ1-3; v_gene: TRBV30; CDR3nt: TGTGCCTGGATGAACAGGTCCTACTCTGGAAACACCATATATTTT; CDR3aa: CAWMNRSYSGNTIYF
abundance: NA; d_gene: NA; j_gene: TRBJ2-1; v_gene: TRBV27; CDR3nt: TGTGCCAGCAGTTCTCAGGGGAGCTCCTACAATGAGCAGTTCTTC; CDR3aa: CASSSQGSSYNEQFF
abundance: NA; d_gene: NA; j_gene: TRBJ1-4; v_gene: TRBV4-3; CDR3nt: TGCGCCAGCAGCCACGGTCTCGGGGGGGAAAAACTGTTTTTT; CDR3aa: CASSHGLGGEKLFF
abundance: NA; d_gene: TRBD2; j_gene: TRBJ2-4; v_gene: TRBV7-9; CDR3nt: TGTGCCAGCAGCCGTACTAGCGCCCAAAACATTCAGTACTTC; CDR3aa: CASSRTSAQNIQYF